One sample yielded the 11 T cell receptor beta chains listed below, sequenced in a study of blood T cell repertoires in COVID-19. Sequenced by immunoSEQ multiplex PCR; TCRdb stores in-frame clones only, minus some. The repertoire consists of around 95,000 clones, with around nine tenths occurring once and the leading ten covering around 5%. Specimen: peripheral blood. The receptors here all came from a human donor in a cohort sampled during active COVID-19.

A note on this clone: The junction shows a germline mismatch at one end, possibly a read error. CDR3 residues: CASSSNTGARETQYF. Written as DNA, the CDR3 is TGTGCTAGCAGCTCTAATACAGGGGCTCGGGAGACCCAGTACTTC. V gene TRBV7-7 combines with J gene TRBJ2-5, with 7 bases that match TRBD1. Per the germline V gene, CDR1 is SSHAT and CDR2 is FNYEAQ (reference sequence). The CDR3 has 15 amino acids.

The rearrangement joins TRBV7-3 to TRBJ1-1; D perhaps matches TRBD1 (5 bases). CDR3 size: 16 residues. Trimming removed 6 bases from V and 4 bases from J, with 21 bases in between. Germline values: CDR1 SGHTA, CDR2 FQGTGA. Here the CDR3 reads CASSPNQGGRATEAFF. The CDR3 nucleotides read TGTGCCAGCAGTCCCAACCAGGGAGGCAGAGCCACTGAAGCTTTCTTT.

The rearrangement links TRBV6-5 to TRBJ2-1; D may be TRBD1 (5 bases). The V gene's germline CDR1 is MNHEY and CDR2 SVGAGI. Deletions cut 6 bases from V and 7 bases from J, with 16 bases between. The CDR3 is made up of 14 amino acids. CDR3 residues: CASSRVGPENEQFF. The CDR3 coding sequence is TGTGCCAGCAGCCGGGTGGGGCCTGAGAATGAGCAGTTCTTC.

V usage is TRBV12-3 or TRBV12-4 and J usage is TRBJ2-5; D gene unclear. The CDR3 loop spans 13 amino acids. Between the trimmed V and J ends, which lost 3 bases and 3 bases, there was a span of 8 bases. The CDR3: CASSFLLEETQYF. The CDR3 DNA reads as TGTGCCAGCAGTTTCTTATTAGAAGAGACCCAGTACTTC.

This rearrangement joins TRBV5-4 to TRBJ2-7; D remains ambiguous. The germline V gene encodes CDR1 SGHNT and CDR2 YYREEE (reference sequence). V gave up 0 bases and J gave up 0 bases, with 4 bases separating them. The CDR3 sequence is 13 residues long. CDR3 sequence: CASSLDRSYEQYF. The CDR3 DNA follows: TGTGCCAGCAGCTTGGATCGCTCCTACGAGCAGTACTTC.

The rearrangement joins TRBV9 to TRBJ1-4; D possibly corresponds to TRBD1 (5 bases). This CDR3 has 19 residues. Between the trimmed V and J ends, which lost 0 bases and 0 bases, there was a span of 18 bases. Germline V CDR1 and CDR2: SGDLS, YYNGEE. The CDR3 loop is CASSVGLTAGSTTNEKLFF. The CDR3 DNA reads TGTGCCAGCAGCGTAGGCTTGACAGCGGGTTCCACAACTAATGAAAAACTGTTTTTT. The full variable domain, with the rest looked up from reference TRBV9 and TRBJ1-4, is DSGVTQTPKHLITATGQRVTLRCSPRSGDLSVYWYQQSLDQGLQFLIQYYNGEERAKGNILERFSAQQFPDLHSELNLSSLELGDSALYFCASSVGLTAGSTTNEKLFFGSGTQLSVL.

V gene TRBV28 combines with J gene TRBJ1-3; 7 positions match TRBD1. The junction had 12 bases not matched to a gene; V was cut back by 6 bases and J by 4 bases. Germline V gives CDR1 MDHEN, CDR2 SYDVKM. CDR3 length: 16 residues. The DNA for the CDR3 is TGTGCCAGCAGCCCCGCCGACAGGGTAGGAGGAAACACCATATATTTT. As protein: CASSPADRVGGNTIYF.

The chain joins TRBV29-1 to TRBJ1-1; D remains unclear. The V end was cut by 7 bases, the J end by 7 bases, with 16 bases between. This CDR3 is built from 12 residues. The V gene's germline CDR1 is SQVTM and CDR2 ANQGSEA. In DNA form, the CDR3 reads TGCAGCGCACTACGGGGAGGAGGTGAAGCTTTCTTT. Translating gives CSALRGGGEAFF. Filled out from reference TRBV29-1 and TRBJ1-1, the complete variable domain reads SAVISQKPSRDICQRGTSLTIQCQVDSQVTMMFWYRQQPGQSLTLIATANQGSEATYESGFVIDKFPISRPNLTFSTLTVSNMSPEDSSIYLCSALRGGGEAFFGQGTRLTVV.

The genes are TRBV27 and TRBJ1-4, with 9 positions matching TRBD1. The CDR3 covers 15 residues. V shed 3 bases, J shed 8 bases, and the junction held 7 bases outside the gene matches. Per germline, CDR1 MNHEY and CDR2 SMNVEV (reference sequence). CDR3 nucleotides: TGTGCCAGCAGTTTGTCCACAGGGGGCTGGGAAAAACTGTTTTTT. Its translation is CASSLSTGGWEKLFF.

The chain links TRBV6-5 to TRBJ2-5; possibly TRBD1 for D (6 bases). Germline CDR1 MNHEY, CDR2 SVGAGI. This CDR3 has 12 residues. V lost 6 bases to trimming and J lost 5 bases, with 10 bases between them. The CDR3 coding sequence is TGTGCCAGCAGACAGGGAAGGGAGACCCAGTACTTC. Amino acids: CASRQGRETQYF.

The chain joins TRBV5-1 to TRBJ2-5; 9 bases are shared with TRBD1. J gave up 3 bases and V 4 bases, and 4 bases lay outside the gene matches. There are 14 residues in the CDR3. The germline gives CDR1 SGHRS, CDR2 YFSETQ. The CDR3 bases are TGCGCCAGCAGCCCCGGACAGGGGAAAGAGACCCAGTACTTC. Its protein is CASSPGQGKETQYF. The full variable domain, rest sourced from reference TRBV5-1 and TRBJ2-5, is KAGVTQTPRYLIKTRGQQVTLSCSPISGHRSVSWYQQTPGQGLQFLFEYFSETQRNKGNFPGRFSGRQFSNSRSEMNVSTLELGDSALYLCASSPGQGKETQYFGPGTRLLVL.